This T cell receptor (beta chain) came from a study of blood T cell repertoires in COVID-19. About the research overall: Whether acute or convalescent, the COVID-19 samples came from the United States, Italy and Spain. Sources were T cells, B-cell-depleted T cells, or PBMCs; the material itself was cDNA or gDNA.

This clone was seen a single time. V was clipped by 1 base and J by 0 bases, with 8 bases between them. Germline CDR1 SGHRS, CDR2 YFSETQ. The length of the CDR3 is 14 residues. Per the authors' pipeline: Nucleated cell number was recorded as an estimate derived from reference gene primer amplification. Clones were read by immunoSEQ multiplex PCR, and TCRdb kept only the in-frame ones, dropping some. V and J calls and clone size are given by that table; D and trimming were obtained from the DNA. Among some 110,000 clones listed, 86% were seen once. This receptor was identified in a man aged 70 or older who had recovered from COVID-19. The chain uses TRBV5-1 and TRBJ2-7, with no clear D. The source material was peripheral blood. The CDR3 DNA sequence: TGCGCCAGCAGCTTGTGGTCGAGCTCCTACGAGCAGTACTTC. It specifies CASSLWSSSYEQYF.